This T cell receptor (beta chain) was observed in a study of control samples from healthy donors and cancer patients. Sequenced by immunoSEQ multiplex PCR; TCRdb stores in-frame clones only, minus some. The sample holds approximately 120,000 clones, about nine tenths seen once. The specimen was blood. The clonotype comes from a human donor in good health. The donor label of this sample is uncertain.

The CDR3 protein is CASSISETYNEQFF. In DNA, the CDR3 is TGTGCCAGCAGTATTAGCGAGACCTACAATGAGCAGTTCTTC. This sequence joins TRBV6-5 and TRBJ2-1, with D possibly TRBD2 on 5 matching bases. V was trimmed by 5 bases and J by 2 bases, leaving 10 bases between them. CDR3 size: 14 residues. CDR1 MNHEY and CDR2 SVGAGI come from the germline V gene.